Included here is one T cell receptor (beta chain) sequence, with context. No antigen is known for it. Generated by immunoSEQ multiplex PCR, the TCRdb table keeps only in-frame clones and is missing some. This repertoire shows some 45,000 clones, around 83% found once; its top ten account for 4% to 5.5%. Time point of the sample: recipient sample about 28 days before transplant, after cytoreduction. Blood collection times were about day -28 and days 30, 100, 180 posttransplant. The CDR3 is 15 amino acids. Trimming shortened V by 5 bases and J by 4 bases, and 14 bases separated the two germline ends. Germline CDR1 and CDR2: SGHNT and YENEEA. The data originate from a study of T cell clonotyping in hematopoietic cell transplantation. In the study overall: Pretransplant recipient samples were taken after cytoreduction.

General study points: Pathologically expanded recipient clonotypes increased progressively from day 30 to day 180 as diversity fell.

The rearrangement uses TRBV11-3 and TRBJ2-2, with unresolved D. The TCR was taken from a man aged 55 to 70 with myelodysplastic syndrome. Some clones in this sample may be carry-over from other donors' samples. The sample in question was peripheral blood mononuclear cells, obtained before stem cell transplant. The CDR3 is CASSQGPLGTGELFF. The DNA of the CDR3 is TGTGCCAGCAGCCAAGGACCCTTGGGCACCGGGGAGCTGTTTTTT.